This paragraph covers one T cell receptor (beta chain) sequence. The antigen is not known. Losses at the gene ends were 6 bases for V and 5 bases for J; bases not matched to a gene: 7. CDR3 length: 15 residues. The data are from a study of T cells in Graves' hyperthyroidism and ophthalmopathy. Points from the study as a whole: Clonotypes that were expanded in thyroid above 0.001 mostly appeared in blood too. The model anticipated ophthalmopathy a median about six months pre-onset.

The TCR beta CDR3 regions underwent amplification using RNA transcripts as the source. When the TCR CDR3 underwent first-round RT-PCR, the HTBI primer set was used. TCRdb processed the multiplex PCR reads anew with MiXCR; each CDR3 protein has one entry. This sample has hundreds of thousands of distinct CDR3 sequences, with less than 15% found just once. Diagnosis rested on symptoms, serum thyroxine and TRAb, thyroid ultrasound, and orbital computed tomography. From approximately 9.1 ml of fresh peripheral blood, PBMCs were isolated. The sequencing sample was made of blood. This chain uses TRBV12-3 or TRBV12-4 with TRBJ2-2; TRBD2 matches 9 bases. This clonotype was sampled from a woman aged 18-29 years with Graves' hyperthyroidism. CDR3 residues: CASSLFLAGTGELFF. CDR3 nucleotide sequence: TGTGCCAGCAGCTTATTTCTAGCGGGGACCGGGGAGCTGTTTTTT.